What follows are 14 T cell receptor beta chains derived from one specimen sequenced in a study of T cells after yellow fever vaccination. TCRdb reprocessed the 5' RACE reads with MiXCR, giving one entry per CDR3 protein. Of approximately 510,000 distinct CDR3 sequences listed, about a fifth are singletons. The sequencing used PBMCs, collected around 3 weeks after the first yellow fever vaccination. These TCRs come from a man aged 18 to 30 who received the YFV17D yellow fever vaccine.

This clonotype was observed a few times. The V and J genes are TRBV7-9 and TRBJ1-5; TRBD1 matches 12 bases. CDR1 is SEHNR, CDR2 FQNEAQ, per germline (reference sequence). There are 16 residues in the CDR3. After removal of 3 bases from V and 4 bases from J, the junction contained 4 bases not matched to a gene. The CDR3 sequence is CASSLGQGAGNQPQHF. The CDR3 DNA is TGTGCCAGCAGCTTGGGACAGGGGGCGGGGAATCAGCCCCAGCATTTT.

V gene TRBV10-3 combines with J gene TRBJ2-6; no firm D call. The CDR3 spans 14 residues. Trimming shortened V by 2 bases and J by 0 bases, and 2 bases separated the two germline ends. Germline values: CDR1 ENHRY, CDR2 SYGVKD. In DNA, the CDR3 is TGTGCCATCAGTGAGGGCTCTGGGGCCAACGTCCTGACTTTC. Its protein is CAISEGSGANVLTF.

The V and J genes are TRBV20-1 and TRBJ1-1; tentative D call: TRBD1 (5 bases). CDR3 length: 13 residues. Germline CDR1 reads DFQATT; CDR2 reads SNEGSKA (reference sequence). V was cut by 3 bases and J by 3 bases, with 11 bases left in between. CDR3 loop: CSASADRYTEAFF. The CDR3 region has the DNA TGCAGTGCTAGTGCCGACAGATACACTGAAGCTTTCTTT.

V is TRBV4-1 and J is TRBJ1-3; D is undetermined. Germline V gene data show CDR1 as MGHRA and CDR2 as YSYEKL. V was cut by 1 base and J by 0 bases, with 10 bases left in between. This CDR3 contains 16 residues. The CDR3 coding sequence is TGCGCCAGCAGCCAAGTTTGGGATTCCTCTGGAAACACCATATATTTT. Amino acid sequence: CASSQVWDSSGNTIYF.

The CDR3 DNA follows: TGTGCCACCAGTGACCCGACCTCGGGGGCTGAGCAGTTCTTC. Translated: CATSDPTSGAEQFF. V usage is TRBV24-1 and J usage is TRBJ2-1; tentatively, D is TRBD1 or TRBD2 (6 bases each). Trimming cost V 4 bases and J 9 bases, with 15 bases left between them. This CDR3 spans 14 amino acids. Germline V lookup: CDR1 KGHDR, CDR2 SFDVKD.

Comments on this clonotype: Compared with germline, one end of the junction differs, possibly owing to a read error. J is TRBJ1-1 and V is TRBV11-2; 12 bases agree with TRBD1. Germline V lookup: CDR1 SGHAT, CDR2 FQNNGV. The CDR3 runs to 12 residues. The CDR3 sequence is CASSLPGQGASW. In DNA form, the CDR3 reads TGTGCCAGCAGCTTGCCGGGACAGGGGGCCTCGTGG.

This clonotype was counted between two and nine times. A clone one base away is much larger, so this may be a read error. The chain uses TRBV28 and TRBJ1-1; D not certain. This CDR3 region has 11 residues. The V gene lost 7 bases and the J gene lost 1 base, with 4 bases spanning the gap. From germline, CDR1 is MDHEN and CDR2 SYDVKM. CDR3: CASTENTEAFF. CDR3 DNA: TGTGCCAGCACGGAGAACACTGAAGCTTTCTTT.

The rearrangement joins TRBV7-3 to TRBJ2-1; TRBD2 matches at 9 bases. The CDR3 extends over 15 amino acids. Germline-derived CDR1 and CDR2 are SGHTA and FQGTGA. With 4 bases clipped from V and 7 bases from J, the junction kept 8 bases outside the gene matches. The CDR3 coding sequence is TGTGCCAGCAGCTCCCGAGCGGGGGGCGGAAATGAGCAGTTCTTC. Translation gives CASSSRAGGGNEQFF. Variable domain in full (rest from reference TRBV7-3 and TRBJ2-1): GAGVSQTPSNKVTEKGKYVELRCDPISGHTALYWYRQSLGQGPEFLIYFQGTGAADDSGLPNDRFFAVRPEGSVSTLKIQRTERGDSAVYLCASSSRAGGGNEQFFGPGTRLTVL.

The chain has TRBV12-3 or TRBV12-4 and TRBJ2-7; D is unclear. Trimming stripped 2 bases from V and 2 bases from J, with 13 bases between. This CDR3 is 15 amino acids long. This CDR3 is CASSLYSGEAYEQYF. As DNA, the CDR3 is TGTGCCAGCAGTTTATATTCCGGTGAAGCCTACGAGCAGTACTTC.

This clonotype occurred many times. The CDR3 DNA is TGTGCCAGCAGTCAGGTGGGCAGGACCCTAGCCAAAAACATTCAGTACTTC. Protein product: CASSQVGRTLAKNIQYF. This chain uses TRBV7-8 with TRBJ2-4; unclear D gene. Trimming removed 6 bases at V and 0 bases at J, with 18 bases between. Per the germline V gene, CDR1 is SGHVS and CDR2 is FQNEAQ. There are 17 residues in the CDR3.

The sample holds a few counts of this clonotype. This sequence joins TRBV7-2 and TRBJ2-1; perhaps D is TRBD1 or TRBD2 (5 bases each). The CDR3 runs 16 residues. The germline gives CDR1 SGHTA, CDR2 FQGNSA. Trimming removed 4 bases at V and 1 base at J, with 14 bases between. Here the CDR3 reads CASSSLSGPSYNEQFF. CDR3 in DNA: TGTGCCAGCAGCTCCCTTTCGGGGCCATCCTACAATGAGCAGTTCTTC.

The chain links TRBV7-2 to TRBJ2-1, with TRBD2 matching over 8 bases. The V and J ends lost 7 bases and 4 bases, in that order; junction bases with no gene match: 9. The germline V gene encodes CDR1 SGHTA and CDR2 FQGNSA. The CDR3 has 15 amino acids. CDR3 coding DNA: TGTGCCAGCACCATTAGCGGGGAGCCTTACAATGAGCAGTTCTTC. Its protein product is CASTISGEPYNEQFF.

The chain is built from TRBV9 and TRBJ2-3; D may correspond to TRBD1 or TRBD2 (5 bases each). Germline CDR1 and CDR2: SGDLS and YYNGEE. The germline V and J ends were trimmed by 4 bases and 0 bases, with 18 bases remaining between them. CDR3 length equals 17 residues. CDR3 amino acids: CASSLRDRGFSTDTQYF. CDR3 DNA: TGTGCCAGCAGCCTCCGGGACCGAGGGTTTAGCACAGATACGCAGTATTTT.

This clonotype was found a few times. The rearrangement joins TRBV7-9 to TRBJ1-6, with a weak D call TRBD1 (6 bases). This CDR3 contains 15 residues. The germline gives CDR1 SEHNR, CDR2 FQNEAQ (reference sequence). V lost 0 bases and J 8 bases, leaving 11 bases between the germline ends. CDR3 sequence: CASSLALGAHSPLHF. DNA of the CDR3: TGTGCCAGCAGCTTAGCTCTGGGGGCGCATTCACCCCTCCACTTT.